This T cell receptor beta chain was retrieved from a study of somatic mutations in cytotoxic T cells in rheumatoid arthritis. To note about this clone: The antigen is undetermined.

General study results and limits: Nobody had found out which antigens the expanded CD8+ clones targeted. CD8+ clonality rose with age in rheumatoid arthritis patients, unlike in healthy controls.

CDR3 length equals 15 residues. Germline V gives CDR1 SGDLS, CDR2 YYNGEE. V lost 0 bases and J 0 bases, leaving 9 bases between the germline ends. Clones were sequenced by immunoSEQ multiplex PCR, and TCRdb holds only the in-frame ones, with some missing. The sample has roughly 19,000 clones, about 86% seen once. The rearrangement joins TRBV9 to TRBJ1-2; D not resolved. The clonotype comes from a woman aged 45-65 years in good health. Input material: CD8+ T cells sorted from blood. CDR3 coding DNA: TGTGCCAGCAGCGTAGGGTCAACAGCTAACTATGGCTACACCTTC. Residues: CASSVGSTANYGYTF.